One sample yielded the 2 T cell receptor beta chains listed below, sequenced in a study of blood T cells in healthy people across ages. The second PCR ran about 6 to 12 cycles with a sample-barcoded 5' primer and J-beta primers. TCRdb itself ran the 5' RACE reads through MiXCR, one entry per CDR3 protein. The sample has about 540,000 distinct CDR3 sequences, less than 25% seen once. The same data also contributed to another study, on T cells of mothers and their children.

Sequenced input: blood. The receptors stem from a boy aged 10-17 years in good health.

The chain couples TRBV29-1 to TRBJ2-1; either TRBD1 or TRBD2 may supply D (6 bases each). Germline V CDR1 and CDR2: SQVTM, ANQGSEA. Trimming took 5 bases from V and 5 from J, leaving 13 bases between them. The CDR3 spans 13 residues. The CDR3: CSVRGDVNNEQFF. CDR3 coding DNA: TGCAGCGTTAGGGGGGACGTAAACAATGAGCAGTTCTTC.

This clonotype appeared a few times. The chain combines TRBV4-3 with TRBJ2-3; D not certain. Germline values: CDR1 LGHNA, CDR2 YSLEER. Trimming took 0 bases from V and 3 from J, leaving 10 bases between them. This CDR3 has 15 amino acids. The CDR3 loop reads CASSQDFRGTDTQYF. DNA of the CDR3: TGCGCCAGCAGCCAAGATTTCAGAGGTACAGATACGCAGTATTTT.